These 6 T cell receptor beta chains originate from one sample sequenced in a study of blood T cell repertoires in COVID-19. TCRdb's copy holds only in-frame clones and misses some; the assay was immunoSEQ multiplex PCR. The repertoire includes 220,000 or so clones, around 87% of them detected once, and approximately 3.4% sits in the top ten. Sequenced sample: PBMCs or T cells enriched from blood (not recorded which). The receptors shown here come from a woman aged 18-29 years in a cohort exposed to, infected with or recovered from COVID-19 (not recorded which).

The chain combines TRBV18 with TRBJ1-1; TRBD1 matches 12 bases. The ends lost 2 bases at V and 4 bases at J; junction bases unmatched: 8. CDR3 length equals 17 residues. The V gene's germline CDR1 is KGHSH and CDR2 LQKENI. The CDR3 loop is CASSPRRDRGHTTEAFF. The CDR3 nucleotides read TGTGCCAGCTCACCAAGGCGGGACAGGGGGCACACCACTGAAGCTTTCTTT. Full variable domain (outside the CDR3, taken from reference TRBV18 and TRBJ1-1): NAGVMQNPRHLVRRRGQEARLRCSPMKGHSHVYWYRQLPEEGLKFMVYLQKENIIDESGMPKERFSAEFPKEGPSILRIQQVVRGDSAAYFCASSPRRDRGHTTEAFFGQGTRLTVV.

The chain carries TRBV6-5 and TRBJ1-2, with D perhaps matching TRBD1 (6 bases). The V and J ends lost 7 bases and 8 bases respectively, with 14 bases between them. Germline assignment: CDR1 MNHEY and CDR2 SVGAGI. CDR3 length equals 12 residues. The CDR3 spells CASITQGVGYTF. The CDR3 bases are TGTGCCAGCATTACACAGGGAGTCGGCTACACCTTC.

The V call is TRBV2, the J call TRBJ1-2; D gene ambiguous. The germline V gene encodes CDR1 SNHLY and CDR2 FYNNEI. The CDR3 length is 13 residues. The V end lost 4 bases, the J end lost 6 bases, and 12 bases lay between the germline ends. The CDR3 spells CASSVLGRDGYTF. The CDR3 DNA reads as TGTGCCAGCAGTGTGTTAGGGAGGGATGGCTACACCTTC.

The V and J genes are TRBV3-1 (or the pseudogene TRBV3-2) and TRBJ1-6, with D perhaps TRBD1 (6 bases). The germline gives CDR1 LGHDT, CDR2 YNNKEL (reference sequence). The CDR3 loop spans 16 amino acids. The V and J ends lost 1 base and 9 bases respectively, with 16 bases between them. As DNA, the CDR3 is TGTGCCAGCAGCCAAGGGGGGGGCCAAGTATTTTCACCCCTCCACTTT. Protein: CASSQGGGQVFSPLHF.

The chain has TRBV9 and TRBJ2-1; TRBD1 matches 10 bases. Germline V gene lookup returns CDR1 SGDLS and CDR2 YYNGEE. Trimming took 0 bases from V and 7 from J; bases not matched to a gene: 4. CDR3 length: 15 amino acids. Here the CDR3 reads CASSVEGQGRNEQFF. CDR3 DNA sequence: TGTGCCAGCAGCGTAGAGGGACAGGGGAGGAATGAGCAGTTCTTC. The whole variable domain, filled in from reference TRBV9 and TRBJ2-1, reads DSGVTQTPKHLITATGQRVTLRCSPRSGDLSVYWYQQSLDQGLQFLIQYYNGEERAKGNILERFSAQQFPDLHSELNLSSLELGDSALYFCASSVEGQGRNEQFFGPGTRLTVL.

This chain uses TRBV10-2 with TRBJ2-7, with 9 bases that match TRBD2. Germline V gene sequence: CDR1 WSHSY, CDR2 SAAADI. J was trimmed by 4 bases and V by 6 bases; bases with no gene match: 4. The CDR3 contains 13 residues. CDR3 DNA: TGCGCCAGCAGGCGGGGGGGCCAGTACGAGCAGTACTTC. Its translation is CASRRGGQYEQYF.